The clone carrying this T cell receptor (beta chain) has only a few counts. Its antigen is currently unknown. Each of the donors had ten milliliters of peripheral blood drawn into EDTA-treated Vacutainer tubes. This specimen belongs to a study of blood T cells in healthy people across ages. Overall study context: Capture by template switching was about one barcoded beta molecule per two T cells. Findings and caveats of the study: Long-lived donors carried more naive CD4+ cells and greater diversity than aged donors.

This CDR3 comprises 13 residues. Germline assignment: CDR1 MNHEY and CDR2 SVGAGI. The V end was cut by 8 bases, the J end by 0 bases, with 9 bases between. Using a J-beta primer mix together with a sample-barcoded 5' primer, a second PCR was run for roughly 7 to 11 cycles. The study obtained at least 2.5 million CDR3-containing paired-end reads from every sample. TCRdb re-analysed the 5' RACE reads in MiXCR, keeping a single row per CDR3 protein. The sample contains 1.5 million or so distinct CDR3 sequences, about 42% of which appear only once. The TCR was taken from a woman under 30 in good health. The chain carries TRBV6-5 and TRBJ2-3; D unresolved. Input material: blood. CDR3 in amino acids: CASAMRSTDTQYF. CDR3 sequence (DNA): TGTGCCAGCGCTATGAGGAGCACAGATACGCAGTATTTT.